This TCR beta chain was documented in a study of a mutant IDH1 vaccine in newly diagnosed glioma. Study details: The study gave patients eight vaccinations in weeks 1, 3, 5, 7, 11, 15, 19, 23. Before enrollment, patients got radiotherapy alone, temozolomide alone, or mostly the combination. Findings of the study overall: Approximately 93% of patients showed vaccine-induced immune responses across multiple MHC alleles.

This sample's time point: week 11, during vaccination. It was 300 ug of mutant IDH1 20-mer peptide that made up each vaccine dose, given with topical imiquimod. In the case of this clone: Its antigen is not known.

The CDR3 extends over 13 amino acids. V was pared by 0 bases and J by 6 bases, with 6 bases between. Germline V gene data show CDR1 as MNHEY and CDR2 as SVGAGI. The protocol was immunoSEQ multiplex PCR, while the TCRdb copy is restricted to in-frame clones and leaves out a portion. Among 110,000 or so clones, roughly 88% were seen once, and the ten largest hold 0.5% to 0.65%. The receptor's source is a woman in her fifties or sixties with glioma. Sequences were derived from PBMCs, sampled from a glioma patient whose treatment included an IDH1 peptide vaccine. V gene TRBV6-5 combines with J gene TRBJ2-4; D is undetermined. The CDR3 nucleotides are TGTGCCAGCAGTTACTCGATGGCAAACATTCAGTACTTC. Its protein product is CASSYSMANIQYF.